This T cell receptor (beta chain) was profiled in a study of blood T cell repertoires in COVID-19. The wider study: The analysed material was cDNA or gDNA that came from T cells, B-cell-depleted T cells, or PBMCs.

Profiled with immunoSEQ multiplex PCR; TCRdb holds only in-frame clones, not every one. The sample carries about 67,000 clones, around 85% recorded once. The germline V gene encodes CDR1 MGHRA and CDR2 YSYEKL. V shed 0 bases and J shed 2 bases, with 19 bases lying between them. The CDR3 runs 18 residues. The receptor comes from a woman of 80 years or more with acute or convalescent COVID-19. The chain recombines TRBV4-1 with TRBJ2-5, with D possibly TRBD2 on 5 matching bases. The specimen sequenced was peripheral blood. The CDR3 is CASSQDPQDFRGQETQYF. Written as DNA, the CDR3 is TGCGCCAGCAGCCAAGATCCCCAAGATTTTCGGGGTCAAGAGACCCAGTACTTC.